Reported below is one T cell receptor beta chain. These data are taken from a study of blood T cell repertoires in COVID-19. Whole-study context: Spain, Italy and the United States supplied samples that represented acute and convalescent COVID-19. The cDNA or gDNA used as material had been derived from T cells, B-cell-depleted T cells, or PBMCs.

Per germline, CDR1 LGHNA and CDR2 YNFKEQ. The CDR3 runs 12 residues. Unmatched junction bases numbered 4, after V lost 6 bases and J lost 7 bases. Seattle researchers signed up patients amid active infection and tracked them longitudinally. Sequenced by immunoSEQ multiplex PCR; TCRdb stores in-frame clones only, minus some. Here the sample spans 300,000 to 350,000 clones, roughly 90% being singletons. Sequencing input: peripheral blood. V is TRBV4-2 and J is TRBJ1-2, with 8 bases matching TRBD1. The source is a woman aged 60-70 years with COVID-19, enrolled during active disease. CDR3 residues: CASRGQASGYTF. The CDR3 nucleotides read TGTGCCAGCAGGGGACAGGCCTCTGGCTACACCTTC.